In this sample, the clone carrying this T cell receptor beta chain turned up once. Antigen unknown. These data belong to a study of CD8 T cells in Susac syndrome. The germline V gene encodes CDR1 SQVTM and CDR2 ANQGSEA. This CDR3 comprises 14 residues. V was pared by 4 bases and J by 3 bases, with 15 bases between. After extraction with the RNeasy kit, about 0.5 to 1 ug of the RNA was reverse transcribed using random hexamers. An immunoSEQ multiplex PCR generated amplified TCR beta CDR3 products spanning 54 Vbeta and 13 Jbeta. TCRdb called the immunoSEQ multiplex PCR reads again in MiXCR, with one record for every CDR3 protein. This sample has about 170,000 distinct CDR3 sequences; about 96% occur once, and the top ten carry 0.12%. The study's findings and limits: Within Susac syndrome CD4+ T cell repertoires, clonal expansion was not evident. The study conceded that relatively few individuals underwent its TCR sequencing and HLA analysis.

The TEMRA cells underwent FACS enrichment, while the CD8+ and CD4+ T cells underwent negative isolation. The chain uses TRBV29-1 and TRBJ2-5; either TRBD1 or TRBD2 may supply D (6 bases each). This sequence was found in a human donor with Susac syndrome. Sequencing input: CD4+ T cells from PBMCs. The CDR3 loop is CSVGSTGGKETQYF. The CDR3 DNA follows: TGCAGCGTTGGCTCGACAGGAGGGAAAGAGACCCAGTACTTC.